This TCR beta chain derives from a study of blood T cell repertoires in COVID-19. As for the study in general: Material from acute and convalescent COVID-19 was sourced from the United States, Italy and Spain. PBMCs, B-cell-depleted T cells, or T cells provided the cDNA or gDNA that made up the material.

V shed 2 bases and J 7 bases; nucleotides not matched to a gene: 19. Germline loops: CDR1 LNHDA, CDR2 SQIVND (reference sequence). CDR3 length equals 18 residues. Some clones are missing from TCRdb's copy, which holds only in-frame ones; the method was immunoSEQ multiplex PCR. The top ten clones hold over 4% of a sample with around 260,000 clones, around 80% of them seen once. Study members were between roughly 18 and 89 years old and lived in roughly 24 US regions. Cohorts were based on clinical histories the participants reported. The origin of this receptor is a man aged 25 to 45 with acute COVID-19. Sequencing input: PBMCs or T cells enriched from blood (not recorded which). This chain joins TRBV19 and TRBJ1-2; TRBD1 matches at 7 bases. The CDR3 DNA sequence: TGTGCCAGTAGTATACAATTCGAGGAGGAGGGGGCCCCGGGTGGCTACACCTTC. Translating gives CASSIQFEEEGAPGGYTF. Full variable domain (remainder filled in from reference TRBV19 and TRBJ1-2): DGGITQSPKYLFRKEGQNVTLSCEQNLNHDAMYWYRQDPGQGLRLIYYSQIVNDFQKGDIAEGYSVSREKKESFPLTVTSAQKNPTAFYLCASSIQFEEEGAPGGYTFGSGTRLTVV.